These T cell receptor beta chains were read from a single sample in a study of cytomegalovirus exposure and HLA in healthy donors. Repertoires were generated with immunoSEQ multiplex PCR, while TCRdb's copy carries only in-frame clones and drops some. The top ten hold approximately 0.8% of the sample, which has 150,000 or so clones, 80% to 90% seen once. Sequencing used PBMCs. The receptors originated from a woman aged 18-29 years in good health and CMV-seronegative. The CDR3 runs from the conserved cysteine through the conserved F or W. A D gene is named only where the DNA matches it firmly. A clone size is listed for some rows: how often the clone was seen (once, few, many), or a class if it is expanded.

j_call | v_call | clone_size | d_call | cdr3_nt | cdr3_aa
TRBJ2-1 | TRBV28 | NA | NA | TGTGCCAGCAGCGCGAACAATGAGCAGTTCTTC | CASSANNEQFF
TRBJ1-6 | TRBV2 | NA | NA | TGTGCCAGCAGTGAAGCACGGGACAATAATTCACCCCTCCACTTT | CASSEARDNNSPLHF
TRBJ1-1 | TRBV30 | NA | TRBD1 | TGTGCCTGGAGTGCAGGGACAGAGGCGACTGAAGCTTTCTTT | CAWSAGTEATEAFF
TRBJ2-1 | TRBV18 | NA | NA | TGTGCCAGCTCACCACCGGGCGGGCTGAGCTCCTACAATGAGCAGTTCTTC | CASSPPGGLSSYNEQFF
TRBJ2-5 | TRBV19 | NA | NA | TGTGCCAGTAGTATTTTGGGGGCCCTGGAGACCCAGTACTTC | CASSILGALETQYF
TRBJ2-1 | TRBV7-9 | NA | NA | TGTGCCAGCAGCCGGGTGGTCGGCTCCTACAATGAGCAGTTCTTC | CASSRVVGSYNEQFF
TRBJ2-1 | TRBV6-5 | NA | NA | TGTGCCAGCACGCGGAACAATGAGCAGTTCTTC | CASTRNNEQFF
TRBJ2-1 | TRBV7-9 | NA | NA | TGTGCCAGCAGCTTTTCCGGGAGCTTTTATGAGCAGTTCTTC | CASSFSGSFYEQFF
TRBJ1-1 | TRBV4-1 | NA | TRBD1 | TGCGCCAGCAGCCAAAGTATTGTCAGGGGGCCGGGCACTGAAGCTTTCTTT | CASSQSIVRGPGTEAFF
TRBJ2-1 | TRBV7-9 | few | TRBD2 | TGTGCCAGCAGCTTAGGTCTAGCGGGATTAGTCAATGAGCAGTTCTTC | CASSLGLAGLVNEQFF
TRBJ2-7 | TRBV7-6 | once | NA | TGTGCCAGCAGCCCCGACAGTACCTACGAGCAGTACTTC | CASSPDSTYEQYF
TRBJ1-2 | TRBV6-1 | NA | TRBD1 | TGTGCCAGCAGGGGACAGGGCCATGGCTACACCTTC | CASRGQGHGYTF
TRBJ2-5 | TRBV5-1 | NA | TRBD2 | TGCGCCAGCAGCTTGGGCGTAGCGGGAGGCCGCCGAGAGACCCAGTACTTC | CASSLGVAGGRRETQYF
TRBJ1-2 | TRBV28 | few | NA | TGTGCCAGCAGTTTAAAGACAGGAATCTATGGCTACACCTTC | CASSLKTGIYGYTF
TRBJ2-1 | TRBV4-1 | NA | NA | TGCGCCAGCAGCCAAGATTCGGCTAGCGAGTACAATGAGCAGTTCTTC | CASSQDSASEYNEQFF
TRBJ2-5 | TRBV28 | NA | TRBD2 | TGTGCCAGCCAAAGCGGGAGCTCTGAGACCCAGTACTTC | CASQSGSSETQYF
TRBJ2-5 | TRBV15 | NA | TRBD1 | TGTGCCACCAGCAGAGGAAAGACAGGGCCCCAAGAGACCCAGTACTTC | CATSRGKTGPQETQYF
TRBJ2-1 | TRBV29-1 | NA | NA | TGCAGCGTGGGACACTCCCCTATGGATGAGCAGTTCTTC | CSVGHSPMDEQFF
TRBJ1-4 | TRBV5-1 | NA | NA | TGCGCCAGCAGCTTGGGACCGGTGAGGGTGGATGAAAAACTGTTTTTT | CASSLGPVRVDEKLFF
TRBJ2-2 | TRBV5-6 | NA | TRBD2 | TGTGCCAGCAGCTTGGGTGGGCTAGCGGGAGCGGCCGGGGAGCTGTTTTTT | CASSLGGLAGAAGELFF
TRBJ2-5 | TRBV7-8 | NA | NA | TGTGCCAGCAGCGAGCGGCCATTGGGGGAGACCCAGTACTTC | CASSERPLGETQYF
TRBJ1-2 | TRBV28 | NA | NA | TGTGCCAGCTCCCCTAGGTCCCGACTGTATGGCTACACCTTC | CASSPRSRLYGYTF
TRBJ1-5 | TRBV27 | NA | NA | TGTGCCAGCAGTTTAAAGTTCCCGGGGGGTACCTATAGCAATCAGCCCCAGCATTTT | CASSLKFPGGTYSNQPQHF
TRBJ1-2 | TRBV29-1 | NA | NA | TGCAGCGTTGATGCCTCAGGGCAGAACTATGGCTACACCTTC | CSVDASGQNYGYTF
TRBJ1-1 | TRBV4-3 | NA | TRBD1 | TGCGCCAGCAGCCAGGAGGGGGCCACTGAAGCTTTCTTT | CASSQEGATEAFF
TRBJ2-7 | TRBV28 | NA | TRBD1 | TGTGCCAGCAGTTTCCGGGACAGGCATCCTGGGGAGCAGTACTTC | CASSFRDRHPGEQYF
TRBJ2-2 | TRBV7-9 | NA | TRBD2 | TGTGCCAGCAGCCACCTATTGCGGGAGGGTTACGACGGGGAGCTGTTTTTT | CASSHLLREGYDGELFF
TRBJ1-4 | TRBV25-1 | NA | NA | TGTGCCAGCAGTGAATATAGGCAGGGGAGTGAAAAACTGTTTTTT | CASSEYRQGSEKLFF
TRBJ2-3 | TRBV2 | NA | NA | TGTGCCAGCAGCCCGGACACCACTCCAGATACGGGCGATACGCAGTATTTT | CASSPDTTPDTGDTQYF
TRBJ1-1 | TRBV10-1 | few | NA | TGCCCCCACGGGAAGGAAGCTTTCTTT | CPHGKEAFF
TRBJ2-1 | TRBV6-4 | NA | NA | TGTGCCAGCAGTGACGGACAGGGAGGGGGGGAGCAGTTCTTC | CASSDGQGGGEQFF
TRBJ2-5 | TRBV14 | NA | TRBD2 | TGTGCCAGCAAAAGGACTAGCGGTAGACAAGAGACCCAGTACTTC | CASKRTSGRQETQYF
TRBJ2-1 | TRBV10-3 | NA | NA | TGTGCCATCAGTTCAACCGGGACAAGGAATGAGCAGTTCTTC | CAISSTGTRNEQFF
TRBJ2-3 | TRBV27 | NA | NA | TGTGCCAGCAGTTTAACCGACAGGAGCACAGATACGCAGTATTTT | CASSLTDRSTDTQYF
TRBJ2-5 | TRBV28 | NA | NA | TGTGCCAGCAGTTTAACTGGGGGTCTAGCGGTCCAGGGGGAGACCCAGTACTTC | CASSLTGGLAVQGETQYF
TRBJ1-5 | TRBV6-5 | NA | NA | TGTGCCAGCAGTAGTCCCGCGGGGAATCAGCCCCAGCATTTT | CASSSPAGNQPQHF
TRBJ2-5 | TRBV28 | NA | NA | TGTGCCAGCAGGACCTGGACACCTCAAGAGACCCAGTACTTC | CASRTWTPQETQYF
TRBJ1-5 | TRBV6-1 | NA | NA | TGTGCCAGCACGGAAAGGGGTAATCAGCCCCAGCATTTT | CASTERGNQPQHF
TRBJ2-1 | TRBV2 | NA | TRBD2 | TGTGCCAGCAGTGGGGTGGCGGGAGGGCCTCGGAGGCAGTTCTTC | CASSGVAGGPRRQFF
TRBJ1-5 | TRBV7-9 | NA | NA | TGTGCCAGCAGCTTACGGGGGGCAATCAATCAGCCCCAGCATTTT | CASSLRGAINQPQHF
TRBJ1-1 | TRBV7-9 | NA | NA | TGTGCCAGCAGCCCCTCGCAGGGTTACACTGAAGCTTTCTTT | CASSPSQGYTEAFF
TRBJ2-2 | TRBV11-3 | NA | NA | TGTGCCAGCAGCTTAGGTGCGGGAAACACCGGGGAGCTGTTTTTT | CASSLGAGNTGELFF